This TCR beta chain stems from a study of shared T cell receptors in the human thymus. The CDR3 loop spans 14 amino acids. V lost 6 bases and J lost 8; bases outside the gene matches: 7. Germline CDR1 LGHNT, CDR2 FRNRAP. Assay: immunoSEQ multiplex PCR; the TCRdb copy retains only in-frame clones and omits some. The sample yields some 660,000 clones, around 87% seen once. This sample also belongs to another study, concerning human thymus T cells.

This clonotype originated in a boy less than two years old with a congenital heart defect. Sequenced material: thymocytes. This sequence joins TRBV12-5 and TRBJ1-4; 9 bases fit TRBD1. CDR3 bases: TGTGCTAGTGGGAAACAGGGGGCTGGCGAAAAACTGTTTTTT. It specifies CASGKQGAGEKLFF.